Below are 10 T cell receptor beta chains sequenced from a single sample in a study of T-cell reconstitution after alpha-beta-depleted transplantation in children. Construction of the TCRbeta library involved unique molecular identifiers. A single record per CDR3 protein comes from TCRdb applying MiXCR to the PCR reads. The repertoire includes 230,000 or so distinct CDR3 sequences, more than 10% of them detected once, and roughly 2.8% sits in the top ten. The specimen comprised PBMCs from the stem cell graft donor, sampled from the stem cell graft. Receptor source: a human donor who donated a stem cell graft to a child with acute lymphoblastic leukemia.

This clonotype occurred many times. This chain connects TRBV7-9 to TRBJ2-7; D perhaps matches TRBD1 (5 bases). V dropped 5 bases and J dropped 0 bases, with 11 bases sitting between them. This CDR3 contains 14 residues. Germline CDR1 reads SEHNR; CDR2 reads FQNEAQ (reference sequence). The CDR3: CASSIPGNSYEQYF. The CDR3 DNA sequence: TGTGCCAGCAGCATCCCAGGGAACTCCTACGAGCAGTACTTC.

Ten or more counts support this clonotype. This chain's CDR3 is CSARKLAGGRDTQYF. The CDR3 DNA sequence: TGCAGTGCTAGAAAGCTAGCGGGAGGAAGAGATACGCAGTATTTT. The J gene is TRBJ2-3, the V gene TRBV20-1; TRBD2 aligns across 11 bases. The germline V gene has CDR1 DFQATT and CDR2 SNEGSKA (reference sequence). CDR3 length: 15 residues. V was clipped by 2 bases and J by 5 bases; unmatched bases: 6.

This clonotype was detected ten times or more. The J gene is TRBJ1-1, the V gene TRBV28; D is uncertain. Trimming pared 3 bases from V and 8 bases from J, leaving 16 bases between. Germline V gene lookup returns CDR1 MDHEN and CDR2 SYDVKM. CDR3 length: 14 amino acids. The CDR3, as DNA: TGTGCCAGCAGTTTGAACCCCGATGACGAAGAAGCTTTCTTT. It codes for CASSLNPDDEEAFF. Using reference TRBV28 and TRBJ1-1 for the parts outside the CDR3, the full variable domain is DVKVTQSSRYLVKRTGEKVFLECVQDMDHENMFWYRQDPGLGLRLIYFSYDVKMKEKGDIPEGYSVSREKKERFSLILESASTNQTSMYLCASSLNPDDEEAFFGQGTRLTVV.

This clonotype appeared many times. The rearrangement links TRBV6-2 or TRBV6-3 to TRBJ2-3; D might be TRBD1 (6 bases). The CDR3 has 15 amino acids. The V end was cut by 2 bases, the J end by 4 bases, with 13 bases between. Germline V CDR1 and CDR2: MNHEY, SVGEGT. In DNA form, the CDR3 reads TGTGCCAGCAGTTACCAAGGGGGTTCGGCAGATACGCAGTATTTT. Translating gives CASSYQGGSADTQYF.

This clonotype was counted ten times or more. This chain connects TRBV29-1 to TRBJ2-7; D remains ambiguous. The germline gives CDR1 SQVTM, CDR2 ANQGSEA. V shed 1 base and J shed 2 bases, with 12 bases lying between them. The CDR3 is 14 residues long. The CDR3: CSVEGSKDPYEQYF. The CDR3 nucleotides are TGCAGCGTTGAAGGAAGTAAGGACCCCTACGAGCAGTACTTC.

This clonotype was recorded many times. The chain employs TRBV15 and TRBJ2-1; TRBD2 aligns across 12 bases. The ends lost 1 base at V and 3 bases at J; junction bases unmatched: 1. The germline CDR1 and CDR2 sequences are LNHNV and YYDKDF (reference sequence). The CDR3 covers 16 residues. For the CDR3, the DNA is TGTGCCACCAGCAGAGGGACTAGCGGGATCTACAATGAGCAGTTCTTC. Its protein product is CATSRGTSGIYNEQFF. Full variable domain (remainder filled in from reference TRBV15 and TRBJ2-1): DAMVIQNPRYQVTQFGKPVTLSCSQTLNHNVMYWYQQKSSQAPKLLFHYYDKDFNNEADTPDNFQSRRPNTSFCFLDIRSPGLGDTAMYLCATSRGTSGIYNEQFFGPGTRLTVL.

This clonotype was seen many times. The rearrangement joins TRBV7-8 to TRBJ1-2; no clear D gene. The CDR3 is made up of 15 amino acids. Germline lookup yields CDR1 SGHVS and CDR2 FQNEAQ. The V end was cut by 2 bases, the J end by 2 bases, with 12 bases between. The CDR3 protein is CASSLRTETNYGYTF. DNA for the CDR3: TGTGCCAGCAGCTTACGGACGGAAACCAACTATGGCTACACCTTC. The complete variable domain, with remaining parts taken from reference TRBV7-8 and TRBJ1-2, reads GAGVSQSPRYKVAKRGQDVALRCDPISGHVSLFWYQQALGQGPEFLTYFQNEAQLDKSGLPSDRFFAERPEGSVSTLKIQRTQQEDSAVYLCASSLRTETNYGYTFGSGTRLTVV.

This clonotype was observed many times. The chain uses TRBV4-3 and TRBJ1-1; D unresolved. Germline lookup yields CDR1 LGHNA and CDR2 YSLEER. The CDR3 is made up of 15 amino acids. Trimming shortened V by 4 bases and J by 4 bases, and 16 bases separated the two germline ends. This CDR3 is CASSLTMVGITEAFF. DNA for the CDR3: TGCGCCAGCAGCCTAACAATGGTGGGGATCACTGAAGCTTTCTTT.

This clonotype was counted at least ten times. J is TRBJ1-6 and V is TRBV27, with D possibly matching TRBD1 (5 bases). Germline CDR1 is MNHEY and CDR2 is SMNVEV (reference sequence). V was pared by 0 bases and J by 0 bases, with 15 bases between. The CDR3 is 19 amino acids. For the CDR3, the DNA is TGTGCCAGCAGTTTATCCGGGGGAACCTCGAGCTCCTATAATTCACCCCTCCACTTT. Translated: CASSLSGGTSSSYNSPLHF.

Ten or more counts support this clonotype. This chain joins TRBV28 and TRBJ1-1, with 7 positions matching TRBD1. This CDR3 contains 15 residues. Germline CDR1 and CDR2: MDHEN and SYDVKM. Trimming at V came to 3 bases and at J to 2 bases, leaving 6 bases not matched to a gene. This CDR3 reads CASSFPQGTNTEAFF. In DNA form, the CDR3 reads TGTGCCAGCAGTTTCCCACAGGGGACCAACACTGAAGCTTTCTTT.